This TCR beta chain was captured by sequencing in a study of post-analysis software for immune sequencing data. Unique molecular identifiers tagged the TCR beta cDNA libraries. Researchers reported roughly 0.5 million cDNA molecules coming from approximately 0.95 to 9.8 million T cells. TCRdb processed the PCR reads anew with MiXCR; each CDR3 protein has one entry. The table records hundreds of thousands of distinct CDR3 sequences, 25% to 30% of them present only once. The V end was cut by 5 bases, the J end by 0 bases, with 5 bases between. The CDR3 covers 13 residues. Looked up from germline, CDR1 is DFQATT and CDR2 is SNEGSKA (reference sequence). This clonotype was found a few times. The antigen remains unidentified. Study-level points and caveats: F measure grouped same-batch samples tightly together. Four to six TRBV segments were more frequent in patients than controls; TRBV5-6, TRBV5-1 and TRBV20-1 belonged to this group. For normalized Chao1 diversity, multiple sclerosis patients scored significantly lower than controls did.

The receptor's source is a girl aged 10 to 17 with multiple sclerosis. Sequencing was done on a sample of blood. V usage is TRBV20-1 and J usage is TRBJ1-6; D is unclear. Written as DNA, the CDR3 is TGCAGTGCTTCTGGCTCCTATAATTCACCCCTCCACTTT. Translation gives CSASGSYNSPLHF.